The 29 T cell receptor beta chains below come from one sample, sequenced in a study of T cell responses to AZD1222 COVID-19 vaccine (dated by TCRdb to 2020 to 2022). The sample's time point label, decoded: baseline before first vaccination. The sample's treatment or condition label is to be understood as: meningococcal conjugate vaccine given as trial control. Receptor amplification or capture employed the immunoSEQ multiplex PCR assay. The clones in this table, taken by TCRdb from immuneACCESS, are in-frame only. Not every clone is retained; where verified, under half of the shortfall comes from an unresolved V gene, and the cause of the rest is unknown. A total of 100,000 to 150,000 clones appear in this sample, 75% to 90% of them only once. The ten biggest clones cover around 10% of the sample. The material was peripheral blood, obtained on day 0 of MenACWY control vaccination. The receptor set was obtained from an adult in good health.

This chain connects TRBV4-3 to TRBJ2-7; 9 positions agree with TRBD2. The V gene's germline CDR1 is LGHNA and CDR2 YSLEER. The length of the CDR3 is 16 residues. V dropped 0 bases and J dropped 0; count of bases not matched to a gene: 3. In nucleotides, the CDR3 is TGCGCCAGCAGCCAAGAGGCGGGAGGGCCCTCCTACGAGCAGTACTTC. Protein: CASSQEAGGPSYEQYF.

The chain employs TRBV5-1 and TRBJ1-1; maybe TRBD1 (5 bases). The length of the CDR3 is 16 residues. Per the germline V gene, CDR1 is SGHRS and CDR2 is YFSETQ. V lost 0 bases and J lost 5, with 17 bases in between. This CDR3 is CASSLEGRGRGTEAFF. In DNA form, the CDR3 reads TGCGCCAGCAGCTTGGAGGGGAGAGGCCGAGGGACTGAAGCTTTCTTT. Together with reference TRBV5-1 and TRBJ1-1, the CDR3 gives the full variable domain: KAGVTQTPRYLIKTRGQQVTLSCSPISGHRSVSWYQQTPGQGLQFLFEYFSETQRNKGNFPGRFSGRQFSNSRSEMNVSTLELGDSALYLCASSLEGRGRGTEAFFGQGTRLTVV.

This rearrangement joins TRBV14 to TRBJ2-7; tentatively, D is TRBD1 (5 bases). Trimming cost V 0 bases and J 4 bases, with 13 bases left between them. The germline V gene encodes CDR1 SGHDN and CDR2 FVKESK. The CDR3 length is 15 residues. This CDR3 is CASSQDLGQGYEQYF. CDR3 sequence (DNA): TGTGCCAGCAGCCAAGATTTGGGGCAGGGATACGAGCAGTACTTC. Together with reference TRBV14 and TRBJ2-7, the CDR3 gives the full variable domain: EAGVTQFPSHSVIEKGQTVTLRCDPISGHDNLYWYRRVMGKEIKFLLHFVKESKQDESGMPNNRFLAERTGGTYSTLKVQPAELEDSGVYFCASSQDLGQGYEQYFGPGTRLTVT.

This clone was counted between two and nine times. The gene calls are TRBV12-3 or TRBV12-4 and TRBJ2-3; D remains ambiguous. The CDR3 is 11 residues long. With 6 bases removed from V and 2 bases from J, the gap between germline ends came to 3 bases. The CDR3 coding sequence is TGTGCCAGCAGGCTCACAGATACGCAGTATTTT. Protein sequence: CASRLTDTQYF.

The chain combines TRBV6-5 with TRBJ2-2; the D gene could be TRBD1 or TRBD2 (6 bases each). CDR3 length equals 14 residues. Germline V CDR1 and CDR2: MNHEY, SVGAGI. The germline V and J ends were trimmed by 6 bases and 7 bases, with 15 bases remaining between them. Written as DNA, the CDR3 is TGTGCCAGCAGAGTATCGGGGGCAGTCGGGGAGCTGTTTTTT. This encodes CASRVSGAVGELFF.

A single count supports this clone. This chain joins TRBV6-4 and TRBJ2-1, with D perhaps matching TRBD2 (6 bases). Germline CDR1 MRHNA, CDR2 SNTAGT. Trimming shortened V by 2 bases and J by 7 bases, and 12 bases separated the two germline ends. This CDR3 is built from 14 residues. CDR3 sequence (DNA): TGTGCCAGCAGTGACCTTGATGCGGGAAATGAGCAGTTCTTC. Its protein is CASSDLDAGNEQFF.

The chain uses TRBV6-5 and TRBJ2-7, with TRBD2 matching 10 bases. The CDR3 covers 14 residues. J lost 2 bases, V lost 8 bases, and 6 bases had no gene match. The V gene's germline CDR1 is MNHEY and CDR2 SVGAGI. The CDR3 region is CASGWGLAPYEQYF. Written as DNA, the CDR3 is TGTGCCAGCGGTTGGGGACTAGCGCCCTACGAGCAGTACTTC.

CDR3 protein: CASSYGAGSQPQHF. Written as DNA, the CDR3 is TGTGCCAGCAGTTACGGGGCGGGGAGTCAGCCCCAGCATTTT. The chain combines TRBV6-5 with TRBJ1-5, with D perhaps TRBD1 (5 bases). V was cut by 2 bases and J by 6 bases, with 11 bases left in between. The CDR3 length is 14 residues. CDR1 MNHEY and CDR2 SVGAGI come from the germline V gene.

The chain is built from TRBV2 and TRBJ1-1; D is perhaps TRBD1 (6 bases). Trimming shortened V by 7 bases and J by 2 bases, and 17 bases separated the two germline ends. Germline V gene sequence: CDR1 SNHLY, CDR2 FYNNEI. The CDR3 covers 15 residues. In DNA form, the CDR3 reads TGTGCCAGCAATATGCCGGGACAAAAAAACACTGAAGCTTTCTTT. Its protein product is CASNMPGQKNTEAFF.

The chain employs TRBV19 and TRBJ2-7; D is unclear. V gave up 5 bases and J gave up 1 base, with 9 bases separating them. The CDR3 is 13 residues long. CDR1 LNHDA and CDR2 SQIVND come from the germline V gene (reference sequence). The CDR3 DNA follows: TGTGCCAGTAGTTTTAGGGTGTCCTACGAGCAGTACTTC. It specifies CASSFRVSYEQYF.

The CDR3 loop is CASSLGKGATEAFF. The CDR3 DNA sequence: TGCGCCAGCAGCTTGGGAAAGGGGGCGACTGAAGCTTTCTTT. V is TRBV5-1 and J is TRBJ1-1; TRBD1 matches 7 bases. Germline V gives CDR1 SGHRS, CDR2 YFSETQ. This CDR3 spans 14 amino acids. Germline trimming cut 0 bases from V and 5 bases from J; bases unmatched to any gene: 4.

CDR3 in amino acids: CASSYGWEGPNEQFF. CDR3 nucleotides: TGTGCCAGCAGTTACGGCTGGGAGGGCCCGAATGAGCAGTTCTTC. The chain combines TRBV6-5 with TRBJ2-1; 7 nucleotides line up with TRBD2. V shed 2 bases and J 7 bases; nucleotides not matched to a gene: 8. The CDR3 is 15 amino acids. CDR1 and CDR2 from the germline V gene are MNHEY and SVGAGI.

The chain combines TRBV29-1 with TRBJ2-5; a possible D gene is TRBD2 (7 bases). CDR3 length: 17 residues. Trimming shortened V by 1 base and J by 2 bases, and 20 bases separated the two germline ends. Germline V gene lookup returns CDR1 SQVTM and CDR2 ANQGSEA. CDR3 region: CSVEGDGGALKQETQYF. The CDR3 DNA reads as TGCAGCGTTGAAGGAGATGGGGGGGCGCTGAAGCAAGAGACCCAGTACTTC.

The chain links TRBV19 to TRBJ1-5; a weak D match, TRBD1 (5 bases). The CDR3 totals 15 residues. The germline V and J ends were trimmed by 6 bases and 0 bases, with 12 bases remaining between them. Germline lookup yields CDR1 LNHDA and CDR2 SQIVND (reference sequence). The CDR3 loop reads CASSSGPYSNQPQHF. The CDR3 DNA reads TGTGCCAGTAGCTCAGGGCCATATAGCAATCAGCCCCAGCATTTT.

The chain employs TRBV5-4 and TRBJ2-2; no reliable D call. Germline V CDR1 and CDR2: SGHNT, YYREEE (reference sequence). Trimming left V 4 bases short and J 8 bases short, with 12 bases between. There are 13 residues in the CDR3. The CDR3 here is CASSPVAGGELFF. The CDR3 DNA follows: TGTGCCAGCAGCCCGGTTGCCGGAGGGGAGCTGTTTTTT. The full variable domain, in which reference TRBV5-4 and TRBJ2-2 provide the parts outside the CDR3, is ETGVTQSPTHLIKTRGQQVTLRCSSQSGHNTVSWYQQALGQGPQFIFQYYREEENGRGNFPPRFSGLQFPNYSSELNVNALELDDSALYLCASSPVAGGELFFGEGSRLTVL.

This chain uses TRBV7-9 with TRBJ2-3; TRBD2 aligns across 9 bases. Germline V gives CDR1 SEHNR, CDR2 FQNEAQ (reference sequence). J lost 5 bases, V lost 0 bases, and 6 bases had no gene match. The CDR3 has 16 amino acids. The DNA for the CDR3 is TGTGCCAGCAGCTTAGCCCCAAGACTAGCGGTAGATACGCAGTATTTT. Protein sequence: CASSLAPRLAVDTQYF.

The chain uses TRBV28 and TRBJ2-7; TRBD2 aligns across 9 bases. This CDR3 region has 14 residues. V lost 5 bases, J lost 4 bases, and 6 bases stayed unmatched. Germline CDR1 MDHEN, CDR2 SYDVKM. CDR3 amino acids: CASSPGLADYEQYF. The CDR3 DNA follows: TGTGCCAGCAGTCCGGGACTAGCAGATTACGAGCAGTACTTC. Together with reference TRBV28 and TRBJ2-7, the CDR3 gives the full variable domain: DVKVTQSSRYLVKRTGEKVFLECVQDMDHENMFWYRQDPGLGLRLIYFSYDVKMKEKGDIPEGYSVSREKKERFSLILESASTNQTSMYLCASSPGLADYEQYFGPGTRLTVT.

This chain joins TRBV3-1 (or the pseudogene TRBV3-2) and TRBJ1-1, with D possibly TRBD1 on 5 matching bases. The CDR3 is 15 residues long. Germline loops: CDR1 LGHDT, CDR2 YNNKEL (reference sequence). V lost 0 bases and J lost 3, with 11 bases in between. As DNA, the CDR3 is TGTGCCAGCAGCCAAGATCGGCAGGGCGACACTGAAGCTTTCTTT. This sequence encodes CASSQDRQGDTEAFF.

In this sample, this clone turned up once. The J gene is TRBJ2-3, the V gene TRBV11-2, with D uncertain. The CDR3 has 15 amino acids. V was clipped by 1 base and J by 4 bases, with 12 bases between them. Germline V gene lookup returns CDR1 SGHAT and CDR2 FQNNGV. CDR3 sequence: CASSLVTIFSDTQYF. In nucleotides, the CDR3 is TGTGCCAGCAGCTTAGTGACCATCTTCTCAGATACGCAGTATTTT.

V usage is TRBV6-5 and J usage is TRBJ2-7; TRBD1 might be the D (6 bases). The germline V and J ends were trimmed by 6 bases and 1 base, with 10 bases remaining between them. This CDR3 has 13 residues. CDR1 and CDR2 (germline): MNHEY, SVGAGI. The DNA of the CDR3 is TGTGCCAGCAGATCCAGGGGTTCCTACGAGCAGTACTTC. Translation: CASRSRGSYEQYF.

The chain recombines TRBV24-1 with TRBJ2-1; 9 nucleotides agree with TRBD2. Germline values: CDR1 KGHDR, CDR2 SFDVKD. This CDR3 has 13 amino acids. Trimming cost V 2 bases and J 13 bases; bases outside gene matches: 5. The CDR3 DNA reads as TGTGCCACCAGTGATTACTCCGGGACTAGCCAGTTCTTC. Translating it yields CATSDYSGTSQFF.

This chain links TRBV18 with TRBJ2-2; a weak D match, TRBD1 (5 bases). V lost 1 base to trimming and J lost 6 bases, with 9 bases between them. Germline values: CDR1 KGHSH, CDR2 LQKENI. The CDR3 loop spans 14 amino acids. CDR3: CASSPRAGPGELFF. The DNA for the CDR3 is TGTGCCAGCTCACCACGGGCAGGGCCCGGGGAGCTGTTTTTT.

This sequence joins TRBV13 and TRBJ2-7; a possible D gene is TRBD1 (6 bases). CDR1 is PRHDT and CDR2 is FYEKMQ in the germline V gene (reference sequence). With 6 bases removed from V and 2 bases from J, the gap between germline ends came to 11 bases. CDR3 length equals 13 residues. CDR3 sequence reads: CASSPGDTYEQYF. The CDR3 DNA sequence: TGTGCCAGCAGTCCCGGGGACACCTACGAGCAGTACTTC.

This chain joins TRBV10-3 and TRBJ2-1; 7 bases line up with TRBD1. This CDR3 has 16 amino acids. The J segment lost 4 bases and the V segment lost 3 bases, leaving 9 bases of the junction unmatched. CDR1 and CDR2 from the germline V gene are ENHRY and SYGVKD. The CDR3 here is CAISEQGRLNYNEQFF. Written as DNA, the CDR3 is TGTGCCATCAGTGAACAGGGGCGCCTGAATTACAATGAGCAGTTCTTC.

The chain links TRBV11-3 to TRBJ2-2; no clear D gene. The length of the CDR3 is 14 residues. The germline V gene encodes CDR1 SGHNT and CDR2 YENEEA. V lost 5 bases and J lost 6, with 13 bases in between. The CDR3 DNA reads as TGTGCCAGCAGCAGCATAACCCTCTCCGGGGAGCTGTTTTTT. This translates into CASSSITLSGELFF.

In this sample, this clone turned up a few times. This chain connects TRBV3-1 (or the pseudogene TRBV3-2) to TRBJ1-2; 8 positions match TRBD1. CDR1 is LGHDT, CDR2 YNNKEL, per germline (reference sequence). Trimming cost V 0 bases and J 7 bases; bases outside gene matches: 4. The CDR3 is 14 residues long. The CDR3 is CASSQDYRGGGYTF. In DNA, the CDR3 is TGTGCCAGCAGCCAAGATTACAGGGGGGGTGGCTACACCTTC.

The DNA of the CDR3 is TGCGCCAGCAGCCAAGGACGGGCGAACACCGGGGAGCTGTTTTTT. This sequence encodes CASSQGRANTGELFF. This chain uses TRBV4-3 with TRBJ2-2; no clear D gene. Germline loops: CDR1 LGHNA, CDR2 YSLEER. Trimming removed 1 base from V and 0 bases from J, with 6 bases in between. The CDR3 consists of 15 residues.

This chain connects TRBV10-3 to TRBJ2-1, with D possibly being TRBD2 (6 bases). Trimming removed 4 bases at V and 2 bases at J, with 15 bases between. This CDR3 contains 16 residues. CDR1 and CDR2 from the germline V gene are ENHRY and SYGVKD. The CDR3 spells CAISGTGRGTYNEQFF. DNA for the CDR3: TGTGCCATCAGTGGGACCGGGAGAGGGACCTACAATGAGCAGTTCTTC.

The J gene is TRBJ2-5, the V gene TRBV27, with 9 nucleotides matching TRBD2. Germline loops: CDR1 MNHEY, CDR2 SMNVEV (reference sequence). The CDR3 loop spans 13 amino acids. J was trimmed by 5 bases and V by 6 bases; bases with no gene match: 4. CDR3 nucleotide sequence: TGTGCCAGCAGGGCTAGCGGGACGGAGACCCAGTACTTC. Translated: CASRASGTETQYF.